The rows below give T cell receptor beta chains drawn from one sample of a study of response to subunit inactivated influenza vaccine. TCRdb used MiXCR to reprocess the RT-PCR reads, holding one entry per CDR3 protein. The data contain 650,000 to 800,000 distinct CDR3 sequences, around 13% of them seen just once; the ten biggest clones take up 6% to 7%. The sequenced sample was PBMCs from blood, obtained roughly 15 days before vaccination. The receptors were gathered from a man aged 50-59 years who received an inactivated influenza vaccine. Each CDR3 is given with its conserved first and last residue. Part of the rows lack a size; the others show once, few, many or a class for expanded clones.

v_call: TRBV15
j_call: TRBJ2-1
clone_size: few
cdr3_length: 18
cdr3_aa: CATSRFPRAGVKVNEQFF

v_call: TRBV29-1
j_call: TRBJ1-2
clone_size: few
cdr3_length: 13
cdr3_aa: CSVLKGLGYGYTF

v_call: TRBV5-1
j_call: TRBJ2-3
clone_size: many
cdr3_length: 14
cdr3_aa: CASRLQGETDTQYF

v_call: TRBV28
j_call: TRBJ2-7
clone_size: few
cdr3_length: 15
cdr3_aa: CASSLGRQGLSEQYF

v_call: TRBV9
j_call: TRBJ1-2
clone_size: few
cdr3_length: 14
cdr3_aa: CASSVSLTNYGYTF

v_call: TRBV6-2/TRBV6-3
j_call: TRBJ2-7
clone_size: few
cdr3_length: 13
cdr3_aa: CASRWDRVDEQYF

v_call: TRBV11-1
j_call: TRBJ2-6
clone_size: few
cdr3_length: 19
cdr3_aa: CASSKEKGQRPSGANVLTF

v_call: TRBV5-1
j_call: TRBJ1-4
clone_size: .
cdr3_length: 13
cdr3_aa: CASSLETGGILFF

v_call: TRBV6-8
j_call: TRBJ2-7
clone_size: .
cdr3_length: 16
cdr3_aa: CASSLRMLPPSYEQYF

v_call: TRBV29-1
j_call: TRBJ2-7
clone_size: .
cdr3_length: 14
cdr3_aa: CSVEDRANSYEQYF

v_call: TRBV20-1
j_call: TRBJ2-5
clone_size: few
cdr3_length: 12
cdr3_aa: CSARLTWETQYF

v_call: TRBV7-2
j_call: TRBJ2-3
clone_size: many
cdr3_length: 16
cdr3_aa: CASSFVHGRAPDTQYF

v_call: TRBV4-2
j_call: TRBJ2-2
clone_size: many
cdr3_length: 17
cdr3_aa: CASSQVGTATNTGELFF

v_call: TRBV10-3
j_call: TRBJ1-3
clone_size: few
cdr3_length: 15
cdr3_aa: CAISDLGGSGNTIYF

v_call: TRBV28
j_call: TRBJ2-1
clone_size: .
cdr3_length: 13
cdr3_aa: CASSFNRTPRLFF

v_call: TRBV6-2/TRBV6-3
j_call: TRBJ2-7
clone_size: few
cdr3_length: 13
cdr3_aa: CASSYSWYYEQYF

v_call: TRBV10-3
j_call: TRBJ2-1
clone_size: few
cdr3_length: 14
cdr3_aa: CATLRDREGNEQFF

v_call: TRBV29-1
j_call: TRBJ2-4
clone_size: .
cdr3_length: 11
cdr3_aa: CSGRARLIQYF

v_call: TRBV28
j_call: TRBJ1-2
clone_size: .
cdr3_length: 13
cdr3_aa: CASSFIRTVGYTF

v_call: TRBV4-1
j_call: TRBJ2-7
clone_size: many
cdr3_length: 16
cdr3_aa: CASSQGLGQAAYEQYF

v_call: TRBV4-3
j_call: TRBJ2-1
clone_size: few
cdr3_length: 13
cdr3_aa: CASSHTLTNEQFF

v_call: TRBV11-2
j_call: TRBJ2-3
clone_size: .
cdr3_length: 20
cdr3_aa: CASSFFGLAGGKGSSDTQYF

v_call: TRBV11-2
j_call: TRBJ2-4
clone_size: .
cdr3_length: 20
cdr3_aa: CASSLVWTGRWGDAKNIQYF

v_call: TRBV6-5
j_call: TRBJ1-6
clone_size: .
cdr3_length: 15
cdr3_aa: CASSYTGQGKSPLHF

v_call: TRBV12-3/TRBV12-4
j_call: TRBJ1-5
clone_size: .
cdr3_length: 14
cdr3_aa: CASSLAQGAQPQHF

v_call: TRBV11-2
j_call: TRBJ2-7
clone_size: .
cdr3_length: 14
cdr3_aa: CASSQTGIFDEQYF

v_call: TRBV12-3/TRBV12-4
j_call: TRBJ1-6
clone_size: .
cdr3_length: 14
cdr3_aa: CASSFGDANSPLHF

v_call: TRBV7-2
j_call: TRBJ2-7
clone_size: .
cdr3_length: 14
cdr3_aa: CASSLVQGSYEQCF

v_call: TRBV15
j_call: TRBJ2-1
clone_size: .
cdr3_length: 15
cdr3_aa: CATNPSGGAYNEQFF

v_call: TRBV18
j_call: TRBJ2-7
clone_size: .
cdr3_length: 14
cdr3_aa: CASSPDPEGYEQYF

v_call: TRBV11-2
j_call: TRBJ2-1
clone_size: .
cdr3_length: 19
cdr3_aa: CASSRGRLAGGRGYNEQFF

v_call: TRBV20-1
j_call: TRBJ1-1
clone_size: .
cdr3_length: 13
cdr3_aa: CSAERQGNTEAFF

v_call: TRBV3-1
j_call: TRBJ2-4
clone_size: many
cdr3_length: 14
cdr3_aa: CASSQDGGRNIQYF

v_call: TRBV7-2
j_call: TRBJ2-7
clone_size: few
cdr3_length: 15
cdr3_aa: CASSLAGIDSYEQYF

v_call: TRBV16
j_call: TRBJ2-7
clone_size: .
cdr3_length: 15
cdr3_aa: CASSASWDRPYEQYF

v_call: TRBV12-3/TRBV12-4
j_call: TRBJ2-3
clone_size: .
cdr3_length: 16
cdr3_aa: CASSPQEQASTDTQYF

v_call: TRBV11-2
j_call: TRBJ2-5
clone_size: .
cdr3_length: 18
cdr3_aa: CASSLWGSGSTDQETQYF

v_call: TRBV4-3
j_call: TRBJ2-7
clone_size: few
cdr3_length: 17
cdr3_aa: CASSQDPGGSRYYEQYF

v_call: TRBV29-1
j_call: TRBJ2-7
clone_size: .
cdr3_length: 12
cdr3_aa: CSVGDADYEQYF

v_call: TRBV15
j_call: TRBJ1-5
clone_size: many
cdr3_length: 14
cdr3_aa: CATSSYLANQPQHF

v_call: TRBV4-3
j_call: TRBJ2-2
clone_size: .
cdr3_length: 15
cdr3_aa: CASSQSLPNTGELFF

v_call: TRBV5-1
j_call: TRBJ2-7
clone_size: many
cdr3_length: 17
cdr3_aa: CASKSGSWLAGEYEQYF

v_call: TRBV7-9
j_call: TRBJ2-1
clone_size: .
cdr3_length: 16
cdr3_aa: CASSQTGSGALNEQFF

v_call: TRBV2
j_call: TRBJ2-3
clone_size: .
cdr3_length: 13
cdr3_aa: CASTSGPTDTQYF

v_call: TRBV4-2
j_call: TRBJ2-7
clone_size: .
cdr3_length: 16
cdr3_aa: CASSQDVGTGGYEQYF

v_call: TRBV19
j_call: TRBJ1-1
clone_size: .
cdr3_length: 15
cdr3_aa: CASSQWTGRSTEAFF

v_call: TRBV12-3/TRBV12-4
j_call: TRBJ2-7
clone_size: .
cdr3_length: 13
cdr3_aa: CASSNGQSYEQYF

v_call: TRBV11-2
j_call: TRBJ1-4
clone_size: few
cdr3_length: 15
cdr3_aa: CASSLVTGGHEKLFF

v_call: TRBV6-2/TRBV6-3
j_call: TRBJ2-5
clone_size: many
cdr3_length: 14
cdr3_aa: CASSSVWGKETQYF

v_call: TRBV29-1
j_call: TRBJ2-2
clone_size: few
cdr3_length: 12
cdr3_aa: CSVDLGTGELFF

v_call: TRBV30
j_call: TRBJ1-1
clone_size: few
cdr3_length: 15
cdr3_aa: CAWSGKGIGGTEAFF

v_call: TRBV11-2
j_call: TRBJ2-1
clone_size: .
cdr3_length: 17
cdr3_aa: CASSLLTGPSSYNEQFF

v_call: TRBV5-1
j_call: TRBJ2-1
clone_size: few
cdr3_length: 17
cdr3_aa: CASSLVTLSDVNNEQFF

v_call: TRBV20-1
j_call: TRBJ2-1
clone_size: few
cdr3_length: 14
cdr3_aa: CSASPGGEGDEQFF

v_call: TRBV7-2
j_call: TRBJ2-7
clone_size: .
cdr3_length: 17
cdr3_aa: CASSPPREGGNSYEQYF

v_call: TRBV20-1
j_call: TRBJ2-3
clone_size: many
cdr3_length: 17
cdr3_aa: CSARDESRGVPTDTQYF